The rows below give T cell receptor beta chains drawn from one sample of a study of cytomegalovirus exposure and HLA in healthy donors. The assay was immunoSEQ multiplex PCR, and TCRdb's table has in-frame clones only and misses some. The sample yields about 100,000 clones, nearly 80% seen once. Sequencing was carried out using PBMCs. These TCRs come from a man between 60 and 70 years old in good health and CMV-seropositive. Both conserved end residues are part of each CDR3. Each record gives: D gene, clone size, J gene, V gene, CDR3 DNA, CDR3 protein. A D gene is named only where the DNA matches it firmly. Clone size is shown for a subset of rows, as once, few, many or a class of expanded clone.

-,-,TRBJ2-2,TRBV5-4,TGTGCCAGCATATGGGAGCTCACCGGGGAGCTGTTTTTT,CASIWELTGELFF
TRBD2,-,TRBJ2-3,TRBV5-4,TGTGCCAGCAGCTTGAGCCGTAGCGGGGGCCGCACAGATACGCAGTATTTT,CASSLSRSGGRTDTQYF
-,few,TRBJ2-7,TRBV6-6,TGTGCCAGCAGTTTCGGACAATACGAGCAGTACTTC,CASSFGQYEQYF
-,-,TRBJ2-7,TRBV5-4,TGTGCCAGCAGCCTGACAGGAACCTACGAGCAGTACTTC,CASSLTGTYEQYF
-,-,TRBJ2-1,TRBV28,TGTGCCAGCAGAGGCCAGGGGAACAATGAGCAGTTCTTC,CASRGQGNNEQFF
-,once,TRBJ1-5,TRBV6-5,TGTGCCAGCAGTTACTCCTCGACAGTCAATCAGCCCCAGCATTTT,CASSYSSTVNQPQHF
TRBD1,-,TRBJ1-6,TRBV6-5,TGTGCCAGCAGATCGTACAGGGGTCGAAATTCACCCCTCCACTTT,CASRSYRGRNSPLHF
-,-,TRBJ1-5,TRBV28,TGTGCCAGCAGTTTGCAGATTCAGCCCCAGCATTTT,CASSLQIQPQHF
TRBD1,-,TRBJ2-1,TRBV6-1,TGTGCCAGCAGTGAACCCCGACAGGGGGCAAGGGAGCAGTTCTTC,CASSEPRQGAREQFF
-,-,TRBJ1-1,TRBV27,TGTGCCAGCAGTTTCGATGGAAGGGGTAGTACTGAAGCTTTCTTT,CASSFDGRGSTEAFF
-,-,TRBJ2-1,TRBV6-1,TGTGCCAGCATGGGCAGCCTAAACTACAATGAGCAGTTCTTC,CASMGSLNYNEQFF
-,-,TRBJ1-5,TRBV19,TGTGCCAGTAGCCCCTCGCCAGGGGTGTTTGTGAGCAATCAGCCCCAGCATTTT,CASSPSPGVFVSNQPQHF
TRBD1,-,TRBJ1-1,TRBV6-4,TGTGCCAGCAGAACAGGGGGCGGTGGCACTGAAGCTTTCTTT,CASRTGGGGTEAFF
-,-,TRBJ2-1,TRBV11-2,TGTGCCGTGCGGGGCTACCCCTACAATGAGCAGTTCTTC,CAVRGYPYNEQFF
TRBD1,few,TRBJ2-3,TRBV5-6,TGTGCCAGCAGTTATGACACAGGGGACACAGATACGCAGTATTTT,CASSYDTGDTDTQYF
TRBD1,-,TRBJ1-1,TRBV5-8,TGTGCCAGCAGCTTCCAGGGGGGAAACACTGAAGCTTTCTTT,CASSFQGGNTEAFF
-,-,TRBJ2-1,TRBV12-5,TGTGCTAGTGGTTTCACGGGGAACGAGCAGTTCTTC,CASGFTGNEQFF
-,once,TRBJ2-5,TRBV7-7,TGTGCCAGCAGCTTGACAGGCCCAGGGACCCAGTACTTC,CASSLTGPGTQYF
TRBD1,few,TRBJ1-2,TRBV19,TGTGCCAGTAGCGGGACAGCTGTAGAGGATGGCTACACCTTC,CASSGTAVEDGYTF
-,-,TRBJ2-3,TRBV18,TGTGCCAGCTCCACAGATACGCAGTGTTTT,CASSTDTQCF
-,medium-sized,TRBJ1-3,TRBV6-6,TGTGCCAGCAGTCAGGGACACGCCGGAAACACCATATATTTT,CASSQGHAGNTIYF
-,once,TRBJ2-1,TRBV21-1,TGTGCCAGCAGCAAATTCTGGGGAGACAGGACGTACAATGAGCAGTTCTTC,CASSKFWGDRTYNEQFF
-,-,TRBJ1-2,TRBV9,TGTGCCAGCAGCGTAGGTCCAAGACATCATGGCTACACCTTC,CASSVGPRHHGYTF